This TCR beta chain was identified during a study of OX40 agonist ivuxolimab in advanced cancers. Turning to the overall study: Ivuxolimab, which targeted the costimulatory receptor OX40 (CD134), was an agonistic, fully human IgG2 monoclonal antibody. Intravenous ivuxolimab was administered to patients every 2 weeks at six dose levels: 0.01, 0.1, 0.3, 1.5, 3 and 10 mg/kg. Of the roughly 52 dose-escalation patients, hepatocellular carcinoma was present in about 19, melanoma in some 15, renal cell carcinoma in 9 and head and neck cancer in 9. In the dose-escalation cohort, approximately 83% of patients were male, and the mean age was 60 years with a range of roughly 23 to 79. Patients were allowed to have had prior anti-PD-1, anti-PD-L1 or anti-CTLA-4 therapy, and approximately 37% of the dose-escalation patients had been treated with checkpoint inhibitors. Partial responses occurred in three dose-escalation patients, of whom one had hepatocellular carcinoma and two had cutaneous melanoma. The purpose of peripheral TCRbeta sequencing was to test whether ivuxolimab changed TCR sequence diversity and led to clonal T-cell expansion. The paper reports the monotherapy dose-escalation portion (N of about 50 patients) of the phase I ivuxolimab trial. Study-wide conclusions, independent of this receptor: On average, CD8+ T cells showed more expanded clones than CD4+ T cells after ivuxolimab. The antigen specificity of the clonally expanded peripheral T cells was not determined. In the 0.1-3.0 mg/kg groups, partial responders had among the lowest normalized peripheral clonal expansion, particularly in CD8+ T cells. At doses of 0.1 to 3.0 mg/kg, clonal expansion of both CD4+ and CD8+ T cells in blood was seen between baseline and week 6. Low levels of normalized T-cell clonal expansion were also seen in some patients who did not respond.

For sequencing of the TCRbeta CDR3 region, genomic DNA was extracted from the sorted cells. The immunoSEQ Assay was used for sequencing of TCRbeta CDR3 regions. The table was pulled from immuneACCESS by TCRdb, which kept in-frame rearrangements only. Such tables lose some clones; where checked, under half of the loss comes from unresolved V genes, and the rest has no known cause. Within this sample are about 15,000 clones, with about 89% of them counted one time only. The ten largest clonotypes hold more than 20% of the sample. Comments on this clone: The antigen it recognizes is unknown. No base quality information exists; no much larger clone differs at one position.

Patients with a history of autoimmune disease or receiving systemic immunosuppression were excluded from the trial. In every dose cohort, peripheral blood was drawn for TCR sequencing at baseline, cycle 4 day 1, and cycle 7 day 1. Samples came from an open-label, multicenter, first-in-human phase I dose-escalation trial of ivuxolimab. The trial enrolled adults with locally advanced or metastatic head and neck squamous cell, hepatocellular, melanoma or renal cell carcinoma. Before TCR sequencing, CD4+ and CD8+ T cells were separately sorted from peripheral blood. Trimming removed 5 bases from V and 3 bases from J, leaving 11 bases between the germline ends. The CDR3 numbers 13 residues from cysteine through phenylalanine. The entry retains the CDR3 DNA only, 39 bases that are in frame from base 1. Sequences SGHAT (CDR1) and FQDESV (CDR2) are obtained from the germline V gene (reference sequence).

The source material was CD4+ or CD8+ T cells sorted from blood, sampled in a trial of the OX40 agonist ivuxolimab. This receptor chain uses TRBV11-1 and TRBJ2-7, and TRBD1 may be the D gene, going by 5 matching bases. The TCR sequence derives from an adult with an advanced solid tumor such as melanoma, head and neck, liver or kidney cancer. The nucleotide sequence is TGTGCCAGCAGCGACACCGACAGCTACGAGCAGTACTTC. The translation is CASSDTDSYEQYF.